The rows below give T cell receptor beta chains drawn from one sample of a study of graft-versus-host responses after intestinal transplantation. No cognate antigen is known for these TCRs. Profiling relied on immunoSEQ multiplex PCR, and the TCRdb table lists in-frame clones only, not all of them. The sample records roughly 120,000 clones, about nine tenths being singletons. The sequenced sample was unstimulated CD4+ T cells sorted from spleen or lymph node cells, obtained before intestinal transplant. These receptors were obtained from a human donor who received an intestinal transplant. CDR3s include the opening cysteine and the closing phenylalanine or tryptophan. Each record gives: V gene, J gene, D gene, CDR3 protein, CDR3 DNA. D genes are given only for firm matches.

v_call: TRBV5-1; j_call: TRBJ1-1; d_call: TRBD1; cdr3_aa: CASSYSDSRGRGTEAFF; cdr3_nt: TGCGCCAGCAGCTACTCTGACTCCAGGGGGCGAGGGACTGAAGCTTTCTTT
v_call: TRBV2; j_call: TRBJ1-2; d_call: -; cdr3_aa: CASSEGGAGGYTF; cdr3_nt: TGTGCCAGCAGTGAAGGAGGAGCAGGGGGCTACACCTTC
v_call: TRBV7-9; j_call: TRBJ2-3; d_call: TRBD1; cdr3_aa: CASSLGQGNTDTQYF; cdr3_nt: TGTGCCAGCAGCCTCGGACAGGGGAACACAGATACGCAGTATTTT
v_call: TRBV11-2; j_call: TRBJ1-6; d_call: -; cdr3_aa: CASSLVSGWTSPLHF; cdr3_nt: TGTGCCAGCAGCTTAGTTTCGGGGTGGACTTCACCCCTCCACTTT
v_call: TRBV14; j_call: TRBJ2-5; d_call: TRBD2; cdr3_aa: CASSQVVAGGKTQYF; cdr3_nt: TGTGCCAGCAGCCAAGTGGTAGCGGGAGGGAAGACCCAGTACTTC
v_call: TRBV7-6; j_call: TRBJ1-3; d_call: TRBD1; cdr3_aa: CASSTQQGATGNTIYF; cdr3_nt: TGTGCCAGCAGCACGCAACAGGGGGCAACGGGAAACACCATATATTTT
v_call: TRBV28; j_call: TRBJ2-7; d_call: TRBD2; cdr3_aa: CASSHRLAGVPGYF; cdr3_nt: TGTGCCAGCAGCCACAGGCTAGCGGGAGTCCCGGGGTACTTC
v_call: TRBV5-1; j_call: TRBJ2-4; d_call: -; cdr3_aa: CASSFSAKNIQYF; cdr3_nt: TGCGCCAGCAGCTTCTCAGCCAAAAACATTCAGTACTTC
v_call: TRBV10-2; j_call: TRBJ2-3; d_call: TRBD1; cdr3_aa: CASTRDRGVDTQYF; cdr3_nt: TGCGCCAGCACCCGGGACAGGGGAGTTGATACGCAGTATTTT
v_call: TRBV29-1; j_call: TRBJ2-3; d_call: -; cdr3_aa: CSVDGPGTDTQYF; cdr3_nt: TGCAGCGTTGATGGACCGGGGACAGATACGCAGTATTTT
v_call: TRBV18; j_call: TRBJ2-1; d_call: TRBD2; cdr3_aa: CASSPPAGLAGVYKQFF; cdr3_nt: TGTGCCAGCTCACCTCCTGCGGGACTAGCGGGAGTATACAAGCAGTTCTTC
v_call: TRBV29-1; j_call: TRBJ2-2; d_call: TRBD2; cdr3_aa: CSGGGGTGELFF; cdr3_nt: TGCAGCGGCGGGGGGGGCACCGGGGAGCTGTTTTTT
v_call: TRBV9; j_call: TRBJ2-5; d_call: -; cdr3_aa: CASSVGANQETQYF; cdr3_nt: TGTGCCAGCAGCGTAGGGGCCAACCAAGAGACCCAGTACTTC
v_call: TRBV11-2; j_call: TRBJ1-1; d_call: TRBD1; cdr3_aa: CASSLDGDRAWTEAFF; cdr3_nt: TGTGCCAGCAGCTTAGATGGGGACAGGGCTTGGACTGAAGCTTTCTTT
v_call: TRBV30; j_call: TRBJ2-1; d_call: TRBD2; cdr3_aa: CAGEGGAGGGEQFF; cdr3_nt: TGTGCCGGGGAGGGTGGGGCGGGAGGGGGTGAGCAGTTCTTC
v_call: TRBV7-6; j_call: TRBJ1-2; d_call: -; cdr3_aa: CASSPNPTENYGYTF; cdr3_nt: TGTGCCAGCAGCCCGAATCCTACAGAGAACTATGGCTACACCTTC
v_call: TRBV30; j_call: TRBJ1-2; d_call: -; cdr3_aa: CAWSLYRRAGHNGYTF; cdr3_nt: TGTGCCTGGAGCTTGTATCGGAGGGCAGGACACAATGGCTACACCTTC
v_call: TRBV7-9; j_call: TRBJ1-4; d_call: TRBD1; cdr3_aa: CASSSQGAGEKLFF; cdr3_nt: TGTGCCAGCAGCTCACAGGGGGCGGGAGAAAAACTGTTTTTT
v_call: TRBV11-3; j_call: TRBJ2-1; d_call: -; cdr3_aa: CASSLASAYSYNEQFF; cdr3_nt: TGTGCCAGCAGCTTGGCTAGCGCTTATTCCTACAATGAGCAGTTCTTC
v_call: TRBV5-5; j_call: TRBJ2-2; d_call: -; cdr3_aa: CASSLPTGAGELFF; cdr3_nt: TGTGCCAGCAGCTTACCTACAGGAGCCGGGGAGCTGTTTTTT
v_call: TRBV6-5; j_call: TRBJ2-1; d_call: -; cdr3_aa: CASSYSMPESYNEQFF; cdr3_nt: TGTGCCAGCAGTTACTCGATGCCCGAGTCCTACAATGAGCAGTTCTTC
v_call: TRBV18; j_call: TRBJ1-5; d_call: -; cdr3_aa: CASSPPGGGRNQPQHF; cdr3_nt: TGTGCCAGCTCACCTCCCGGGGGGGGCCGCAATCAGCCCCAGCATTTT
v_call: TRBV20-1; j_call: TRBJ2-7; d_call: TRBD1; cdr3_aa: CSGTGEYEQYF; cdr3_nt: TGCAGTGGTACAGGGGAATACGAGCAGTACTTC
v_call: TRBV7-3; j_call: TRBJ1-1; d_call: TRBD1; cdr3_aa: CASSSGQPNTEAFF; cdr3_nt: TGTGCCAGCAGCTCGGGACAGCCGAACACTGAAGCTTTCTTT